The 19 T cell receptor beta chains listed next were all sequenced from one sample in a study of cytomegalovirus exposure and HLA in healthy donors. In the PCR, 60 Vbeta and 13 Jbeta primers were used. This table comes from immunoSEQ multiplex PCR, and its TCRdb copy is limited to in-frame clones, with some not included. Counted here are fewer than 350,000 clones, approximately 90% occurring once; the ten biggest clones make up approximately 2%. The sequenced sample consisted of PBMCs. The receptors were sampled from a woman younger than 35 in good health and CMV-seronegative.

The genes are TRBV5-1 and TRBJ2-2; tentative D call: TRBD2 (5 bases). Trimming removed 2 bases at V and 1 base at J, with 12 bases between. CDR1 is SGHRS, CDR2 YFSETQ, per germline. CDR3 length equals 16 residues. The CDR3 loop reads CASSFGDSMNTGELFF. CDR3 DNA sequence: TGCGCCAGCAGCTTCGGGGATAGCATGAACACCGGGGAGCTGTTTTTT.

This clone was counted once. The V and J genes are TRBV11-2 and TRBJ2-7; D is possibly TRBD2 (6 bases). Germline loops: CDR1 SGHAT, CDR2 FQNNGV. The CDR3 runs to 13 residues. The V end was cut by 4 bases, the J end by 2 bases, with 9 bases between. The CDR3 reads CASSWGGAYEQYF. The CDR3 nucleotides are TGTGCCAGCAGCTGGGGCGGGGCCTACGAGCAGTACTTC.

V is TRBV11-2 and J is TRBJ1-1, with D perhaps TRBD1 (6 bases). This CDR3 is built from 14 residues. V lost 1 base, J lost 4 bases, and 10 bases lay in between. Per the germline V gene, CDR1 is SGHAT and CDR2 is FQNNGV. CDR3 in amino acids: CASSLAGQVTEAFF. The CDR3 DNA sequence: TGTGCCAGCAGCTTAGCGGGACAAGTCACTGAAGCTTTCTTT.

The chain employs TRBV19 and TRBJ1-1; unclear D gene. The germline V gene encodes CDR1 LNHDA and CDR2 SQIVND (reference sequence). The CDR3 has 12 amino acids. V was pared by 6 bases and J by 4 bases, with 9 bases between. The DNA of the CDR3 is TGTGCCAGTAGAACAATATCCACTGAAGCTTTCTTT. Translation gives CASRTISTEAFF.

This clone was seen a single time. In nucleotides, the CDR3 is TGTGCCAGCAGTAGCAGGGGCGTAGCTTTCTTT. It codes for CASSSRGVAFF. V gene TRBV27 combines with J gene TRBJ1-1; D is possibly TRBD1 (6 bases). This CDR3 comprises 11 residues. Germline loops: CDR1 MNHEY, CDR2 SMNVEV (reference sequence). V gave up 5 bases and J gave up 10 bases, with 11 bases separating them.

The gene calls are TRBV5-1 and TRBJ2-7; 9 bases fit TRBD1. This CDR3 has 17 amino acids. CDR1 SGHRS and CDR2 YFSETQ come from the germline V gene. V lost 0 bases, J lost 5 bases, and 12 bases stayed unmatched. DNA of the CDR3: TGCGCCAGCAGCTTGGCCCTAGTGGGACAGGGCGGAAACGAGCAGTACTTC. Encoded protein: CASSLALVGQGGNEQYF.

This clone was picked up one time. The chain has TRBV5-4 and TRBJ2-7; D gene ambiguous. Per germline, CDR1 SGHNT and CDR2 YYREEE (reference sequence). The CDR3 runs 12 residues. Trimming stripped 9 bases from V and 2 bases from J, with 12 bases between. The CDR3 is CATSDFTYEQYF. Here the CDR3 DNA reads TGTGCCACGTCTGACTTTACCTACGAGCAGTACTTC. Looking up the rest from reference TRBV5-4 and TRBJ2-7 gives the full variable domain: ETGVTQSPTHLIKTRGQQVTLRCSSQSGHNTVSWYQQALGQGPQFIFQYYREEENGRGNFPPRFSGLQFPNYSSELNVNALELDDSALYLCATSDFTYEQYFGPGTRLTVT.

CDR3 amino acids: CASCRTVGSGNTIYF. For the CDR3, the DNA is TGTGCCAGTTGTAGGACAGTCGGCTCTGGAAACACCATATATTTT. The chain combines TRBV6-5 with TRBJ1-3, with D possibly matching TRBD1 (6 bases). This CDR3 contains 15 residues. CDR1 is MNHEY and CDR2 is SVGAGI in the germline V gene. The ends were cut back, 9 bases at V and 0 bases at J, with 15 bases in the middle.

V and J are TRBV10-3 and TRBJ1-2, with D perhaps TRBD1 (6 bases). The germline V gene has CDR1 ENHRY and CDR2 SYGVKD. Trimming removed 11 bases from V and 8 bases from J, with 24 bases in between. The CDR3 contains 14 residues. CDR3 region: CAAGPPGGAGGYTF. The CDR3 region has the DNA TGTGCCGCAGGCCCCCCCGGGGGGGCGGGGGGCTACACCTTC.

This clone was counted a single time. CDR3 DNA: TGTGCCAGCACCGACGACAGGGATAGGGGCTATAATTCACCCCTCCACTTT. Protein product: CASTDDRDRGYNSPLHF. This chain uses TRBV28 with TRBJ1-6, with TRBD1 matching 7 bases. From germline, CDR1 is MDHEN and CDR2 SYDVKM. CDR3 length: 17 residues. Trimming took 7 bases from V and 3 from J; bases not matched to a gene: 12.

The chain links TRBV6-5 to TRBJ2-5; D perhaps matches TRBD1 (6 bases). Germline assignment: CDR1 MNHEY and CDR2 SVGAGI. With 0 bases removed from V and 5 bases from J, the gap between germline ends came to 10 bases. This CDR3 has 14 residues. The CDR3, as DNA: TGTGCCAGCAGTTACTCGACAGGACGGGAGACCCAGTACTTC. It codes for CASSYSTGRETQYF.

For the CDR3, the DNA is TGCGCCAGCCGGGACGGACAGAGCTCTGGAAACACCATATATTTT. Translating it yields CASRDGQSSGNTIYF. The chain recombines TRBV10-2 with TRBJ1-3, with D perhaps TRBD1 (6 bases). This CDR3 contains 15 residues. Germline V CDR1 and CDR2: WSHSY, SAAADI. The ends were cut back, 8 bases at V and 0 bases at J, with 14 bases in the middle.

The rearrangement uses TRBV5-1 and TRBJ2-3; D gene ambiguous. Germline lookup yields CDR1 SGHRS and CDR2 YFSETQ. V was clipped by 0 bases and J by 4 bases, with 9 bases between them. The CDR3 has 14 amino acids. The CDR3 nucleotides read TGCGCCAGCAGCTTGGCTCCGATAGCAGATACGCAGTATTTT. This translates into CASSLAPIADTQYF.

The chain recombines TRBV19 with TRBJ1-2; 10 bases align to TRBD1. The CDR3 runs to 15 residues. Losses at the gene ends were 6 bases for V and 7 bases for J; bases not matched to a gene: 11. The germline CDR1 and CDR2 sequences are LNHDA and SQIVND (reference sequence). The CDR3 loop is CASRPGQGITIGYTF. DNA for the CDR3: TGTGCCAGTAGGCCGGGACAGGGGATAACTATTGGCTACACCTTC.

The chain uses TRBV5-4 and TRBJ2-1; D might be TRBD2 (5 bases). Germline V gene lookup returns CDR1 SGHNT and CDR2 YYREEE (reference sequence). Trimming cost V 3 bases and J 4 bases, with 14 bases left between them. The CDR3 totals 15 residues. In nucleotides, the CDR3 is TGTGCCAGCAGCTCCCCAGTCGGGGTTTACAATGAGCAGTTCTTC. Translation gives CASSSPVGVYNEQFF.

The chain couples TRBV5-1 to TRBJ1-3, with 8 bases matching TRBD1. Germline CDR1 SGHRS, CDR2 YFSETQ. The CDR3 length is 14 residues. Unmatched junction bases numbered 2, after V lost 4 bases and J lost 2 bases. CDR3 loop: CASSTTGAGNTIYF. The CDR3 region has the DNA TGCGCCAGCAGCACGACAGGGGCTGGAAACACCATATATTTT.

The V call is TRBV2, the J call TRBJ2-7; the match to TRBD2 covers 11 bases. The J segment lost 6 bases and the V segment lost 1 base, leaving 8 bases of the junction unmatched. CDR3 size: 16 residues. Germline V gives CDR1 SNHLY, CDR2 FYNNEI. The CDR3 nucleotides are TGTGCCAGCAGTGAAGATAGCGGGGGGGCTCTTCTCGAGCAGTACTTC. Amino acid sequence: CASSEDSGGALLEQYF.

In this sample, this clone turned up once. The chain employs TRBV6-5 and TRBJ1-2; 10 nucleotides align to TRBD1. From germline, CDR1 is MNHEY and CDR2 SVGAGI. The CDR3 consists of 13 residues. J lost 4 bases, V lost 6 bases, and 2 bases had no gene match. CDR3 residues: CASRRQGAYGYTF. DNA for the CDR3: TGTGCCAGCAGGAGACAGGGGGCCTATGGCTACACCTTC.

This clone is a singleton in its sample. This chain connects TRBV15 to TRBJ1-1; D is unresolved. Deletions cut 2 bases from V and 0 bases from J, with 10 bases between. Looked up from germline, CDR1 is LNHNV and CDR2 is YYDKDF (reference sequence). CDR3 length: 15 amino acids. CDR3 nucleotides: TGTGCCACCAGCAGACGGGTTTCGATGAACACTGAAGCTTTCTTT. Its protein is CATSRRVSMNTEAFF.